One sample yielded the 25 T cell receptor beta chains listed below, sequenced in a study of CD8 T cells in ankylosing spondylitis. The study's findings and limits: A TCR beta motif made of eight highly homologous variants seemed typical of ankylosing spondylitis blood.

TCRdb used MiXCR to reprocess the 5' RACE reads, holding one entry per CDR3 protein. The table records 700,000 to 850,000 distinct CDR3 sequences, about 12% of them present only once. No antigen is known for these receptors. Sequences were obtained from blood, either unsorted or a sorted T cell fraction (not recorded which). All receptors derive from a male donor with ankylosing spondylitis.

This clonotype was detected many times. The CDR3 loop is CASSLQGSRNDPQHF. DNA of the CDR3: TGCGCCAGCAGCCTGCAAGGGTCCCGCAATGATCCCCAGCATTTT. The chain is built from TRBV5-1 and TRBJ1-5; no reliable D call. This CDR3 spans 15 amino acids. Trimming left V 4 bases short and J 10 bases short, with 21 bases between. Germline V gene data show CDR1 as SGHRS and CDR2 as YFSETQ. Supplemented by reference TRBV5-1 and TRBJ1-5, the full variable domain reads KAGVTQTPRYLIKTRGQQVTLSCSPISGHRSVSWYQQTPGQGLQFLFEYFSETQRNKGNFPGRFSGRQFSNSRSEMNVSTLELGDSALYLCASSLQGSRNDPQHFGDGTRLSIL.

The chain combines TRBV12-3 or TRBV12-4 with TRBJ2-5, with D unclear. CDR3 length equals 14 residues. V was shortened by 6 bases and J by 4 bases, with 15 bases between the two germline ends. This chain's CDR3 is CASRVDQQLETQYF. The CDR3 nucleotides are TGTGCCAGCAGGGTGGACCAGCAGTTAGAGACCCAGTACTTC.

Many counts were recorded for this clonotype. V and J are TRBV12-3 or TRBV12-4 and TRBJ1-6; no definite D call. The CDR3 length is 15 residues. Between the trimmed V and J ends, which lost 6 bases and 5 bases, there was a span of 14 bases. The CDR3 loop reads CASSPRTGNNSPLHF. DNA of the CDR3: TGTGCCAGCAGCCCGAGGACTGGGAATAATTCACCCCTCCACTTT.

This clonotype turned up a few times. This chain joins TRBV20-1 and TRBJ2-5, with D perhaps matching TRBD1 (7 bases). Germline V gives CDR1 DFQATT, CDR2 SNEGSKA (reference sequence). This CDR3 is 14 amino acids long. Trimming removed 0 bases at V and 5 bases at J, with 13 bases between. The CDR3 spells CSARDRRGHETQYF. CDR3 bases: TGCAGTGCTAGAGATAGGAGGGGGCATGAGACCCAGTACTTC.

In this sample, this clonotype turned up a few times. The J gene is TRBJ2-7, the V gene TRBV28; D gene uncertain. This CDR3 spans 15 amino acids. The V and J ends lost 5 bases and 3 bases respectively, with 17 bases between them. From germline, CDR1 is MDHEN and CDR2 SYDVKM. Written as DNA, the CDR3 is TGTGCCAGCAGTGGCCGTGGCGGTTACAGCTACGAGCAGTACTTC. It is translated as CASSGRGGYSYEQYF.

The genes are TRBV28 and TRBJ2-7; D possibly corresponds to TRBD2 (5 bases). Per germline, CDR1 MDHEN and CDR2 SYDVKM. V lost 5 bases and J 2 bases, leaving 16 bases between the germline ends. The CDR3 sequence is 15 residues long. The CDR3: CASSPGLTKAYEQYF. In nucleotides, the CDR3 is TGTGCCAGCAGTCCGGGCCTGACTAAGGCCTACGAGCAGTACTTC.

There are a few counts of this clonotype. This chain uses TRBV6-1 with TRBJ2-7, with 8 positions matching TRBD1. The CDR3 loop spans 13 amino acids. The V segment lost 7 bases and the J segment 5 bases; nucleotides outside the gene matches: 7. CDR1 and CDR2 from the germline V gene are MNHNS and SASEGT. CDR3 nucleotide sequence: TGTGCCAGCACGTCGACAGGGGCCCACGAGCAGTACTTC. Amino acids: CASTSTGAHEQYF.

This clonotype was found many times. V gene TRBV20-1 combines with J gene TRBJ2-2; 7 bases are a match to TRBD1. Germline V gene sequence: CDR1 DFQATT, CDR2 SNEGSKA (reference sequence). The CDR3 is 15 amino acids. V was pared by 3 bases and J by 0 bases, with 4 bases of the junction left unmatched. The CDR3 region is CSASRGPANTGELFF. The CDR3 coding sequence is TGCAGTGCTAGTAGGGGGCCCGCGAACACCGGGGAGCTGTTTTTT.

The chain uses TRBV4-3 and TRBJ2-7; D not certain. V gave up 4 bases and J gave up 0 bases, with 16 bases separating them. The CDR3 contains 16 residues. The germline V gene encodes CDR1 LGHNA and CDR2 YSLEER. This chain's CDR3 is CASSRKLQALSYEQYF. The CDR3, as DNA: TGCGCCAGCAGCCGAAAGCTACAAGCACTCTCCTACGAGCAGTACTTC.

This clonotype was picked up a small number of times. The chain joins TRBV20-1 to TRBJ1-1; D is perhaps TRBD1 (5 bases). Deletions cut 5 bases from V and 1 base from J, with 11 bases between. There are 13 residues in the CDR3. CDR1 and CDR2 (germline): DFQATT, SNEGSKA (reference sequence). CDR3 sequence: CSAVRDPNTEAFF. In DNA form, the CDR3 reads TGCAGTGCTGTCCGGGACCCGAACACTGAAGCTTTCTTT.

This clonotype was observed a few times. The chain recombines TRBV6-1 with TRBJ2-5, with D perhaps TRBD2 (6 bases). The CDR3 has 13 residues. V lost 6 bases and J lost 13, with 21 bases in between. CDR1 and CDR2 from the germline V gene are MNHNS and SASEGT. The CDR3 DNA reads as TGTGCCAGCAGCCCTAGCGCTCCGGGGATCCTGTACTTC. Protein sequence: CASSPSAPGILYF.

The V and J genes are TRBV10-3 and TRBJ1-1, with unresolved D. Germline values: CDR1 ENHRY, CDR2 SYGVKD. The CDR3 extends over 11 amino acids. Between the trimmed V and J ends, which lost 6 bases and 7 bases, there was a span of 9 bases. The CDR3 spells CAIRREDEAFF. The CDR3 nucleotides are TGTGCCATCAGACGGGAGGATGAAGCTTTCTTT.

The chain uses TRBV6-5 and TRBJ2-3, with D perhaps TRBD2 (7 bases). This CDR3 region has 16 residues. V lost 2 bases and J lost 3, with 15 bases in between. Germline V gives CDR1 MNHEY, CDR2 SVGAGI. Here the CDR3 reads CASSYMAGAWTDTQYF. CDR3 nucleotides: TGTGCCAGCAGTTACATGGCGGGGGCATGGACAGATACGCAGTATTTT.

V gene TRBV6-5 combines with J gene TRBJ2-4; D is perhaps TRBD1 (6 bases). Trimming pared 3 bases from V and 5 bases from J, leaving 17 bases between. CDR3 length: 16 amino acids. CDR1 and CDR2 from the germline V gene are MNHEY and SVGAGI. The CDR3 reads CASSYSISAGENIQYF. The CDR3 DNA is TGTGCCAGCAGTTATTCGATTTCGGCAGGGGAAAACATTCAGTACTTC.

This clonotype was recorded many times. CDR3 amino acids: CASSTNRLGFEQFF. The CDR3 DNA reads TGTGCCAGCAGCACCAATCGACTAGGTTTTGAGCAGTTCTTC. The rearrangement joins TRBV27 to TRBJ2-1; D is possibly TRBD2 (6 bases). Trimming removed 6 bases from V and 9 bases from J, with 18 bases in between. There are 14 residues in the CDR3. CDR1 is MNHEY and CDR2 is SMNVEV in the germline V gene (reference sequence).

This clonotype has only a few counts. This rearrangement joins TRBV12-3 or TRBV12-4 to TRBJ2-6; no clear D. The length of the CDR3 is 15 residues. V lost 6 bases and J lost 4, with 13 bases in between. The CDR3: CASSPDLSGANVLTF. CDR3 nucleotide sequence: TGTGCCAGCAGCCCGGACCTCTCGGGGGCCAACGTCCTGACTTTC.

The rearrangement joins TRBV15 to TRBJ2-7; unclear D gene. Germline CDR1 and CDR2: LNHNV and YYDKDF (reference sequence). There are 13 residues in the CDR3. V lost 3 bases and J lost 6, with 12 bases in between. The CDR3 DNA reads TGTGCCACCAGCAGGACCCCCCGGGCCGAGCAGTACTTC. It translates to CATSRTPRAEQYF.

The V gene is TRBV5-1, the J gene TRBJ1-2; 7 bases align to TRBD1. The CDR3 sequence is 14 residues long. V lost 0 bases, J lost 7 bases, and 6 bases stayed unmatched. Germline loops: CDR1 SGHRS, CDR2 YFSETQ. The CDR3 sequence: CASSLDATGSGYTF. CDR3 DNA sequence: TGCGCCAGCAGCTTGGATGCGACAGGGTCTGGCTACACCTTC.

V gene TRBV18 combines with J gene TRBJ2-7, with D unclear. The CDR3 has 15 residues. Germline lookup yields CDR1 KGHSH and CDR2 LQKENI. V was pared by 0 bases and J by 1 base, with 10 bases between. The CDR3 region has the DNA TGTGCCAGCTCACCACCGGGTCCCTTGTCCTACGAGCAGTACTTC. Its translation is CASSPPGPLSYEQYF. The entire variable domain, with the rest obtained from reference TRBV18 and TRBJ2-7, is as follows: NAGVMQNPRHLVRRRGQEARLRCSPMKGHSHVYWYRQLPEEGLKFMVYLQKENIIDESGMPKERFSAEFPKEGPSILRIQQVVRGDSAAYFCASSPPGPLSYEQYFGPGTRLTVT.

This clonotype has just a few counts. J is TRBJ2-7 and V is TRBV11-3; maybe TRBD1 (6 bases). CDR3 length equals 14 residues. Trimming took off 5 bases at V and 2 bases at J, with 13 bases between the two ends. Looked up from germline, CDR1 is SGHNT and CDR2 is YENEEA. The CDR3 reads CASSTHSGAYEQYF. CDR3 nucleotide sequence: TGTGCCAGCAGCACTCACTCAGGGGCCTACGAGCAGTACTTC. Full variable domain (rest looked up from reference TRBV11-3 and TRBJ2-7): EAGVVQSPRYKIIEKKQPVAFWCNPISGHNTLYWYLQNLGQGPELLIRYENEEAVDDSQLPKDRFSAERLKGVDSTLKIQPAELGDSAVYLCASSTHSGAYEQYFGPGTRLTVT.

This rearrangement joins TRBV6-1 to TRBJ1-5; no clear D. Germline-derived CDR1 and CDR2 are MNHNS and SASEGT. The CDR3 sequence is 15 residues long. Trimming removed 4 bases from V and 0 bases from J, with 10 bases in between. CDR3 region: CASSGTANSNQPQHF. The CDR3 DNA follows: TGTGCCAGCAGTGGGACGGCTAATAGCAATCAGCCCCAGCATTTT.

This clonotype was counted a few times. The chain employs TRBV25-1 and TRBJ2-3, with TRBD2 matching over 12 bases. Germline-derived CDR1 and CDR2 are MGHDK and SYGVNS. V lost 4 bases to trimming and J lost 3 bases; unmatched junction nucleotides: 5. The CDR3 covers 16 residues. The CDR3 reads CASSAGTSGRTDTQYF. As DNA, the CDR3 is TGTGCCAGCAGTGCCGGGACTAGCGGGCGTACAGATACGCAGTATTTT.

The chain recombines TRBV20-1 with TRBJ2-7, with 8 bases matching TRBD2. CDR3 length: 13 amino acids. J was trimmed by 0 bases and V by 5 bases; bases with no gene match: 3. Germline V gene sequence: CDR1 DFQATT, CDR2 SNEGSKA (reference sequence). The CDR3 region has the DNA TGCAGTGCTTTAGCGGGGTCCTCCTACGAGCAGTACTTC. Its protein is CSALAGSSYEQYF.

V and J are TRBV7-9 and TRBJ1-4; 8 bases match TRBD1. The J segment lost 1 base and the V segment lost 4 bases, leaving 2 bases of the junction unmatched. CDR1 is SEHNR and CDR2 is FQNEAQ in the germline V gene (reference sequence). The CDR3 totals 15 residues. CDR3 sequence (DNA): TGTGCCAGCAGCTACGGACAGGGAACTAATGAAAAACTGTTTTTT. Its translation: CASSYGQGTNEKLFF.

The chain uses TRBV5-1 and TRBJ1-4; D perhaps matches TRBD1 (6 bases). The CDR3 loop spans 14 amino acids. Between the trimmed V and J ends, which lost 4 bases and 7 bases, there was a span of 14 bases. Germline-derived CDR1 and CDR2 are SGHRS and YFSETQ. CDR3 in DNA: TGCGCCAGCAGCCATGATAGGGGGGCTGAAAAACTGTTTTTT. This encodes CASSHDRGAEKLFF.